Listed below are T cell receptor beta chains from one sample, sequenced in a study of T cell repertoires in cytomegalovirus infection. TCRdb independently ran MiXCR on the reads; one entry per CDR3 protein. The sample contains approximately 500,000 distinct CDR3 sequences, 16% of which appear only once. The sample taken for sequencing was CD8+ T cells from PBMCs. The receptor set was obtained from a human donor in good health (CMV status not recorded). Some clones in this sample may be carry-over from other donors' samples. The conserved cysteine and the conserved F or W are not part of the CDR3 here. Each record gives: V gene, J gene, CDR3 protein.

TRBV12-3/TRBV12-4	TRBJ1-1	ASSFGGPDTEAF
TRBV27	TRBJ2-1	ASSLEGLNEQF
TRBV7-9	TRBJ1-6	ASSLRDRGPSSPLH
TRBV11-1	TRBJ1-6	ASSPRRTASNSPLH
TRBV12-3/TRBV12-4	TRBJ1-2	ASTPGRGLGYT
TRBV27	TRBJ1-1	ASSPLLGQGSHNTEAF
TRBV27	TRBJ2-6	ASSFLLSGANVLT
TRBV12-3/TRBV12-4	TRBJ1-6	ASTMDREHNSPLH
TRBV5-4	TRBJ2-2	ASSRTLRYTGELF
TRBV28	TRBJ2-7	ASSLPRTGTYEQY
TRBV12-5	TRBJ2-3	ASGYGGLTDTQY
TRBV19	TRBJ1-1	ASRTADEAF
TRBV6-1	TRBJ2-5	ASSEEGLETQY
TRBV9	TRBJ2-5	ASSAQGLQETQY
TRBV12-3/TRBV12-4	TRBJ1-2	ASSPIGEGGYT
TRBV15	TRBJ2-5	ATSRDDETGARETQY